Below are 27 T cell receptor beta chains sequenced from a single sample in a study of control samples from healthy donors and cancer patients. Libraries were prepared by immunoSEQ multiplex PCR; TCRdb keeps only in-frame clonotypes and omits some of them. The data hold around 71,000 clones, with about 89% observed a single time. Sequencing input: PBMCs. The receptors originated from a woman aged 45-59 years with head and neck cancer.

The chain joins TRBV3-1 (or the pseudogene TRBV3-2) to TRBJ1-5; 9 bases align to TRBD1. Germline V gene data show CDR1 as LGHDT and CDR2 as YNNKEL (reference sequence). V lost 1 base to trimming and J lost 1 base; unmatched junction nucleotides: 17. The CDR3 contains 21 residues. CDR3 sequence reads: CASSQGPNQGSDRGSNQPQHF. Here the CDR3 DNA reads TGTGCCAGCAGCCAAGGACCAAACCAAGGAAGCGACAGGGGGAGCAATCAGCCCCAGCATTTT.

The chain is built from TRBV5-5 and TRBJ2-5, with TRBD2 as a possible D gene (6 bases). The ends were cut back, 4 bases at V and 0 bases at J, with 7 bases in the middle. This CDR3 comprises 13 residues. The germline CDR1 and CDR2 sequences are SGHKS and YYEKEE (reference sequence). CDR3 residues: CASSGGYQETQYF. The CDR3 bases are TGTGCCAGCAGCGGAGGGTACCAAGAGACCCAGTACTTC.

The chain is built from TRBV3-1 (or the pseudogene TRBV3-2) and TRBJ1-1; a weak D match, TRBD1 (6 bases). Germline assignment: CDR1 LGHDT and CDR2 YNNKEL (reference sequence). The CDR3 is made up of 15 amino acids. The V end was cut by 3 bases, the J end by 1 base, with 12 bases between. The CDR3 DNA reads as TGTGCCAGCAGCCAGCGGGGACAACCGAACACTGAAGCTTTCTTT. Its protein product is CASSQRGQPNTEAFF.

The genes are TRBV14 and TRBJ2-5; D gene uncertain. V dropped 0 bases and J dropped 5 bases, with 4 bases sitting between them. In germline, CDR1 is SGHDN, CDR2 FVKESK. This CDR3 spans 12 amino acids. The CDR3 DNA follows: TGTGCCAGCAGCCAAGATTGGGAGACCCAGTACTTC. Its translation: CASSQDWETQYF.

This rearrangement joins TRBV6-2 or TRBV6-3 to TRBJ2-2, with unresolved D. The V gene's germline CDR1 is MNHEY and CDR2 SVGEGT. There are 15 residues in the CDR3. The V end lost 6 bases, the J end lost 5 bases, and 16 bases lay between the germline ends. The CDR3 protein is CASSSWATPTGELFF. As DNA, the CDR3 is TGTGCCAGCAGCTCGTGGGCTACCCCAACCGGGGAGCTGTTTTTT.

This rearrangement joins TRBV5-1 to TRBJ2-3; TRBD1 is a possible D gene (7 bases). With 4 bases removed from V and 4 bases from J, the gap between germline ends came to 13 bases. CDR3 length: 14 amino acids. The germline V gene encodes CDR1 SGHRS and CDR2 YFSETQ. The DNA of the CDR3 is TGCGCCAGCAGCGAACCAGGGGGGTCAGATACGCAGTATTTT. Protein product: CASSEPGGSDTQYF.

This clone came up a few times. The CDR3 DNA follows: TGTGCCAGCAAGGAGGAGGGGGGGGTCTCAGAAGCTTTCTTT. Protein sequence: CASKEEGGVSEAFF. The rearrangement links TRBV2 to TRBJ1-1; D might be TRBD1 (6 bases). This CDR3 comprises 14 residues. Germline-derived CDR1 and CDR2 are SNHLY and FYNNEI. V lost 7 bases and J lost 8, with 20 bases in between. Complete variable domain (other parts from reference TRBV2 and TRBJ1-1): EPEVTQTPSHQVTQMGQEVILRCVPISNHLYFYWYRQILGQKVEFLVSFYNNEISEKSEIFDDQFSVERPDGSNFTLKIRSTKLEDSAMYFCASKEEGGVSEAFFGQGTRLTVV.

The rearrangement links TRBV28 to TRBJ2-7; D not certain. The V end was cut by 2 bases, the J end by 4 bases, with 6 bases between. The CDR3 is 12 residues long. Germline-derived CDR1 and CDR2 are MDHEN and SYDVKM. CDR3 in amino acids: CASSLGKYEQYF. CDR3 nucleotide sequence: TGTGCCAGCAGTTTAGGTAAATACGAGCAGTACTTC.

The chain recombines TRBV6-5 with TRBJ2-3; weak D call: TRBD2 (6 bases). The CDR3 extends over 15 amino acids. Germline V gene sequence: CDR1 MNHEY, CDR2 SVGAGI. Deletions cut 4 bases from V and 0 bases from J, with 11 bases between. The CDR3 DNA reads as TGTGCCAGCAGTTCCGGCGGGGTTAGCACAGATACGCAGTATTTT. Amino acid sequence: CASSSGGVSTDTQYF.

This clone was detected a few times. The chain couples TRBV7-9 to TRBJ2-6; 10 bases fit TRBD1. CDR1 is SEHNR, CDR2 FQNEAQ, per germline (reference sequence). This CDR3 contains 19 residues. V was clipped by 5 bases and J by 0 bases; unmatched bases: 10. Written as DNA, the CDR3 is TGTGCCAGCAGCGGGACGGGACAGGGGATTCCCTCTGGGGCCAACGTCCTGACTTTC. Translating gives CASSGTGQGIPSGANVLTF.

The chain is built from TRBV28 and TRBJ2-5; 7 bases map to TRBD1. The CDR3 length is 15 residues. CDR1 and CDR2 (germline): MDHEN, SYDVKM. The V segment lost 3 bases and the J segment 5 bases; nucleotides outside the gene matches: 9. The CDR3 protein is CASSFLQGSGETQYF. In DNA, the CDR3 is TGTGCCAGCAGTTTCTTACAGGGGTCCGGGGAGACCCAGTACTTC.

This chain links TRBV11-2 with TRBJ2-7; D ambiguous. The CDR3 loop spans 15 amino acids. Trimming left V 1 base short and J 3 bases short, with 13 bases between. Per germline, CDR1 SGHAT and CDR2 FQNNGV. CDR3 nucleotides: TGTGCCAGCAGCTTAGGTGGGCGACCGTTCTACGAGCAGTACTTC. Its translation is CASSLGGRPFYEQYF. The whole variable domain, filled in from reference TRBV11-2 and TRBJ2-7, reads EAGVAQSPRYKIIEKRQSVAFWCNPISGHATLYWYQQILGQGPKLLIQFQNNGVVDDSQLPKDRFSAERLKGVDSTLKIQPAKLEDSAVYLCASSLGGRPFYEQYFGPGTRLTVT.

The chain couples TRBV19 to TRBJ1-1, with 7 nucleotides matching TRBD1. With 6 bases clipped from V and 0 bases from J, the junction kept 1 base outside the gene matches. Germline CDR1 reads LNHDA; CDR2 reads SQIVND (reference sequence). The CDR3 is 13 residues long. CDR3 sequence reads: CASRGQLNTEAFF. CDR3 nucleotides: TGTGCCAGTAGGGGACAGCTGAACACTGAAGCTTTCTTT.

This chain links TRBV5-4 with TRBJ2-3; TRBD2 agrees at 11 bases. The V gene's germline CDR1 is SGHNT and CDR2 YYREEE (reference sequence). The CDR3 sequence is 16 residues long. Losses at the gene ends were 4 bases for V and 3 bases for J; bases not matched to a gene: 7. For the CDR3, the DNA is TGTGCCAGCAGCCCCTACCTAGCGGGGGGAACAGATACGCAGTATTTT. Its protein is CASSPYLAGGTDTQYF.

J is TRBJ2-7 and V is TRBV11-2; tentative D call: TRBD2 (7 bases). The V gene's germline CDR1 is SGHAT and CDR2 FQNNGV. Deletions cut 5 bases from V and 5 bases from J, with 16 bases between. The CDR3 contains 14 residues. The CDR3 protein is CASSPLRGANEQYF. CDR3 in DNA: TGTGCCAGCAGCCCTCTTCGGGGGGCCAACGAGCAGTACTTC.

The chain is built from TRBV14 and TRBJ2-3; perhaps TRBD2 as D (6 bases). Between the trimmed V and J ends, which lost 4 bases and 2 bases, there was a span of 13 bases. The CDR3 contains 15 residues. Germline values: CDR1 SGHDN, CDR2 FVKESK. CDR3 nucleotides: TGTGCCAGCAGCCTGGGGGGTTGGTACACAGATACGCAGTATTTT. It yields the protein CASSLGGWYTDTQYF.

Written as DNA, the CDR3 is TGTGCCAGCAGCCCCTCAGGAGGGGGCGGATCATTTAACACTGAAGCTTTCTTT. Protein product: CASSPSGGGGSFNTEAFF. This chain joins TRBV5-4 and TRBJ1-1, with 7 bases identical to TRBD1. The CDR3 runs 18 residues. Germline trimming cut 4 bases from V and 2 bases from J; bases unmatched to any gene: 17. Germline loops: CDR1 SGHNT, CDR2 YYREEE (reference sequence).

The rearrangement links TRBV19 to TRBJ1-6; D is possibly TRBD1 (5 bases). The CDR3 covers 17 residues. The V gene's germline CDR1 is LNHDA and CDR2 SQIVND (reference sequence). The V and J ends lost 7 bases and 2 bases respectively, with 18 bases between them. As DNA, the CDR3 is TGTGCCAGTACCCGAGCCGGACGGGGGGCCTATAATTCACCCCTCCACTTT. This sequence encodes CASTRAGRGAYNSPLHF.

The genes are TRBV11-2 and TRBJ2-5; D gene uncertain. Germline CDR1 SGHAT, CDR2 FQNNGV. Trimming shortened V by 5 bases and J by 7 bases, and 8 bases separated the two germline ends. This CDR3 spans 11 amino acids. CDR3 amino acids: CASSLTGTQYF. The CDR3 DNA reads TGTGCCAGCAGCCTGACGGGGACCCAGTACTTC.

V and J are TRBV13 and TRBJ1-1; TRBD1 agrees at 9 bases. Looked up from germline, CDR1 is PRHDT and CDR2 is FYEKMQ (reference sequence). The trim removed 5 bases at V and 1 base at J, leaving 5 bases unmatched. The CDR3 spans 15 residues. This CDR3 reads CASSRPQGANTEAFF. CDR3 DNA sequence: TGTGCCAGCAGCCGACCACAGGGGGCGAACACTGAAGCTTTCTTT. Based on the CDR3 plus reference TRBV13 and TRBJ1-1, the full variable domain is AAGVIQSPRHLIKEKRETATLKCYPIPRHDTVYWYQQGPGQDPQFLISFYEKMQSDKGSIPDRFSAQQFSDYHSELNMSSLELGDSALYFCASSRPQGANTEAFFGQGTRLTVV.

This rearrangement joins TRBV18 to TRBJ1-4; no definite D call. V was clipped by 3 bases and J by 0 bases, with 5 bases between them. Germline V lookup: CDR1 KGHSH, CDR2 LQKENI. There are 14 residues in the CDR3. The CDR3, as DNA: TGTGCCAGCTCACCGGGCACAACTAATGAAAAACTGTTTTTT. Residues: CASSPGTTNEKLFF.

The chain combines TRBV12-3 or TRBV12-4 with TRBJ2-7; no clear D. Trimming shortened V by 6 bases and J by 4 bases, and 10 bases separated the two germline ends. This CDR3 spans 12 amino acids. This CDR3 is CASSGTGYEQYF. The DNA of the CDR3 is TGTGCCAGCAGCGGAACTGGATACGAGCAGTACTTC.

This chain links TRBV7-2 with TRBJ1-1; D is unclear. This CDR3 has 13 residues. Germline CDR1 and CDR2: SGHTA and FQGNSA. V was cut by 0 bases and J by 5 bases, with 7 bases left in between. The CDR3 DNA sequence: TGTGCCAGCAGCTTAGCCAGTAGAACTGAAGCTTTCTTT. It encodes CASSLASRTEAFF.

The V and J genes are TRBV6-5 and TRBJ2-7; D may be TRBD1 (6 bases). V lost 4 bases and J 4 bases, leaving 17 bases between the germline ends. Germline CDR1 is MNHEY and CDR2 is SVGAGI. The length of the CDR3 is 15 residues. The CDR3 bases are TGTGCCAGCAGTTTCCTCAGACAGGTGGGGTACGAGCAGTACTTC. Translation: CASSFLRQVGYEQYF.

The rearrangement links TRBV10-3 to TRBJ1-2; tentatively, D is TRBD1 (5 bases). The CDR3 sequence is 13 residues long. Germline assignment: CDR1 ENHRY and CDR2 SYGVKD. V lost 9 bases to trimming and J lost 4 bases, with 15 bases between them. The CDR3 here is CAIKGGTVYGYTF. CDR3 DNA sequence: TGTGCCATTAAGGGCGGGACTGTCTATGGCTACACCTTC.

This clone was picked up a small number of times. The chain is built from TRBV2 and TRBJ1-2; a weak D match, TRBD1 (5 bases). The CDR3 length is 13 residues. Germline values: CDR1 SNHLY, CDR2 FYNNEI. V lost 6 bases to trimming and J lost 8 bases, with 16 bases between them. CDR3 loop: CASRAYGAGGYTF. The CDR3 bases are TGTGCCAGCAGGGCCTACGGGGCAGGGGGCTACACCTTC. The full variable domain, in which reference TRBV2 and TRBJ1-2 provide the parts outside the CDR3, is EPEVTQTPSHQVTQMGQEVILRCVPISNHLYFYWYRQILGQKVEFLVSFYNNEISEKSEIFDDQFSVERPDGSNFTLKIRSTKLEDSAMYFCASRAYGAGGYTFGSGTRLTVV.

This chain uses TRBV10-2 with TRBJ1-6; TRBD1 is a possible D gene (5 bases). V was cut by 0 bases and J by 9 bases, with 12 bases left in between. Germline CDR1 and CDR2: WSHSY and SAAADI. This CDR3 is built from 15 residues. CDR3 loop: CASSESMGRASPLHF. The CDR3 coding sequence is TGCGCCAGCAGTGAGTCGATGGGGCGGGCTTCACCCCTCCACTTT.